This T cell receptor (beta chain) appears in the sequencing data of a study of response to subunit inactivated influenza vaccine. Concerning this clonotype itself: Its cognate antigen is unknown.

Germline V lookup: CDR1 MNHNS, CDR2 SASEGT. The CDR3 is made up of 15 amino acids. The germline V and J ends were trimmed by 5 bases and 1 base, with 11 bases remaining between them. Points from the study as a whole: Only a handful of new T cells, the authors suggested, are recruited with each seasonal influenza vaccination.

TCRdb analysed the RT-PCR reads with MiXCR anew, one entry per CDR3 protein. The sample shows roughly 780,000 distinct CDR3 sequences, less than 20% of them seen only once. The TCR was taken from a man between 45 and 60 years old who received an inactivated influenza vaccine. This specimen consisted of PBMCs from blood, obtained around 5 days after vaccination. The genes are TRBV6-1 and TRBJ2-2; D is unclear. CDR3 DNA: TGTGCCAGCAGTCGATGGACGGGGAACACCGGGGAGCTGTTTTTT. This encodes CASSRWTGNTGELFF.